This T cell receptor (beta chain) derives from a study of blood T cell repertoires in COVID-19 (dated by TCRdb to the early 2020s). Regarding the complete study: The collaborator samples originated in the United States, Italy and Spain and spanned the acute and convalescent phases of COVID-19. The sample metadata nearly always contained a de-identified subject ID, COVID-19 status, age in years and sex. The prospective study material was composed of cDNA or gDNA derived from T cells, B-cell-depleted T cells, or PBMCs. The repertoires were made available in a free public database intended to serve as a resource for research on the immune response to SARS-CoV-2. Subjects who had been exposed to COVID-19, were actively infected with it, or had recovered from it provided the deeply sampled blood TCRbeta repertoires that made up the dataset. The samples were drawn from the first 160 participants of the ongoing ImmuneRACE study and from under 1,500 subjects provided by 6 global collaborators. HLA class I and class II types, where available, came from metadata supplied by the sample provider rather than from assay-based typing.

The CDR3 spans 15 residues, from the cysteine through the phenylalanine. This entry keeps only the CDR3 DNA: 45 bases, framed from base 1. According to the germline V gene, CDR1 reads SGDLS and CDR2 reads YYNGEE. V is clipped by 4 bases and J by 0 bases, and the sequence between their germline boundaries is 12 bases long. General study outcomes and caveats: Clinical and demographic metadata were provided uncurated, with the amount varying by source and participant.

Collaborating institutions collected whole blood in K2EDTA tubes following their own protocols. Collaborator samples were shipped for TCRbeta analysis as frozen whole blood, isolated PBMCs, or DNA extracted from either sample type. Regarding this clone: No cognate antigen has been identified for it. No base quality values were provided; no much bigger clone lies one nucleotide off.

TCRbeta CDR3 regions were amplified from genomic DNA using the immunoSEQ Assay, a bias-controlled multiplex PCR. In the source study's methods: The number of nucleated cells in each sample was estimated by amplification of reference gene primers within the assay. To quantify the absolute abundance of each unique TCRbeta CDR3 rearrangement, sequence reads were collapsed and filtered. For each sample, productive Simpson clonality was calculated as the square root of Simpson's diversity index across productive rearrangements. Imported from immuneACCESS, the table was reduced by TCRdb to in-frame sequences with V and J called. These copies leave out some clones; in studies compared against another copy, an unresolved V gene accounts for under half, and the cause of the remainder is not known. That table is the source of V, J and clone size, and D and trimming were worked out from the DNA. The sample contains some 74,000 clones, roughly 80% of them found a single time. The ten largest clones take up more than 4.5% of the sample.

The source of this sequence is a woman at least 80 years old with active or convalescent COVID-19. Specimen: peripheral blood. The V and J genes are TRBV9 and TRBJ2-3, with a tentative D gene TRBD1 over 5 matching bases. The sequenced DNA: TGTGCCAGCAGCAGGGGCCACACTAGCACAGATACGCAGTATTTT. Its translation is CASSRGHTSTDTQYF.